This TCR beta chain was sequenced in a study of blood T cells in healthy people across ages. Study-wide results and caveats: Since the PBMCs were unsorted, naive and antigen-experienced cells could not be conclusively compared. In long-lived donors, naive CD4+ cell counts and diversity exceeded those of aged donors.

Primers used in a second PCR of about 6 to 11 cycles were a sample-barcoded 5' primer and a J-beta primer mix. A tag from a template-switch adaptor with 12 random nucleotides marked each cDNA molecule. TCRdb processed the 5' RACE reads anew with MiXCR; each CDR3 protein has one entry. The top ten clones hold roughly a tenth of a sample with some 890,000 distinct CDR3 sequences, 25% to 35% of them seen once. This clonotype was detected ten times or more. As yet, its antigen is unknown. V was clipped by 5 bases and J by 5 bases; unmatched bases: 11. Germline CDR1 reads SGHTA; CDR2 reads FQGNSA. The CDR3 sequence is 15 residues long. These data also formed part of another study, on T cells of mothers and their children. Turning to that study: Nine systemically healthy Caucasian donors: three mothers, six children.

This chain uses TRBV7-2 with TRBJ2-5; 7 bases agree with TRBD1. The sample taken for sequencing was blood. This TCR was recovered from a woman in her forties in good health. The CDR3 loop is CASSIGVGGTETQYF. In DNA, the CDR3 is TGTGCCAGCAGCATAGGTGTAGGGGGCACGGAGACCCAGTACTTC.